This T cell receptor (beta chain) stems from a study of OX40 agonist ivuxolimab in advanced cancers. Background for the entire study: Ivuxolimab was a fully human IgG2 agonistic monoclonal antibody targeting the costimulatory receptor OX40 (CD134). Of the roughly 54 dose-escalation patients, hepatocellular carcinoma was present in about 20, melanoma in around 15, renal cell carcinoma in 9 and head and neck cancer in 9. Peripheral TCRbeta sequencing was intended to test whether TCR sequence diversity was altered and clonal T-cell expansion was caused by ivuxolimab. Patients were allowed to have had prior anti-PD-1, anti-PD-L1 or anti-CTLA-4 therapy, and 40% of the dose-escalation patients had previously received checkpoint inhibitors. The monotherapy dose-escalation portion (N = 52 patients) of the phase I ivuxolimab trial is reported in the paper. Three dose-escalation patients achieved partial responses, one with hepatocellular carcinoma and two with cutaneous melanoma. Intravenous ivuxolimab was administered to patients every 2 weeks at six dose levels: 0.01, 0.1, 0.3, 1.5, 3 and 10 mg/kg. In the dose-escalation cohort, 75% to 85% of patients were male, and the mean age was around 60 years with a range of about 20 to 90. Paper-wide results and their limitations: Low levels of normalized T-cell clonal expansion were also seen in some nonresponding patients. At doses from 0.1 to 3.0 mg/kg, clonal expansion was seen in both CD4+ and CD8+ blood T cells between baseline and week 6. The antigen specificity of the clonally expanded peripheral T cells was not determined. After ivuxolimab, expanded clones were on average more numerous among CD8+ T cells than among CD4+ T cells. In partial responders in the 0.1-3.0 mg/kg groups, normalized peripheral clonal expansion was found to be among the lowest, especially among CD8+ T cells.

The trial excluded patients who had a history of autoimmune disease or who were on systemic immunosuppression. Peripheral blood for TCR sequencing was collected from all dose cohorts at baseline, on cycle 4 day 1, and on cycle 7 day 1. The samples were taken from a phase I, first-in-human, multicenter, open-label dose-escalation trial of ivuxolimab. Adults with locally advanced or metastatic melanoma, renal cell, hepatocellular, or head and neck squamous cell carcinoma were enrolled in the trial. Before TCR sequencing, CD4+ and CD8+ T cells were separately sorted from peripheral blood. To sequence the TCRbeta CDR3 region, genomic DNA was isolated from the sorted cells. TCRbeta CDR3 regions were sequenced using the immunoSEQ Assay. This is the immuneACCESS table as TCRdb keeps it, with only in-frame sequences that have V and J called. A part of the clones is gone; compared with another copy, unresolved V genes explain less than half, and the rest is unexplained. Counted in this sample were about 63,000 clones; approximately 88% of them appeared once. The ten largest account for 0.61% of the sample.

Comment on this clone: The specificity of this receptor is unknown. It has no much larger one-base neighbor in the sample; base qualities were not kept.

This clonotype was obtained from an adult with an advanced solid tumor such as melanoma, head and neck, liver or kidney cancer. The input for sequencing was CD4+ or CD8+ T cells sorted from blood, taken in a trial of the OX40 agonist ivuxolimab.

The CDR3 reads as follows: CASGPGTGNTGELFF. The DNA reads TGTGCCAGCGGCCCCGGGACAGGGAACACCGGGGAGCTGTTTTTT. The rearrangement combines TRBV5-4 with TRBJ2-2; TRBD1 matches 8 bases in the middle. The CDR3 measures 15 amino acids from cysteine to phenylalanine. Only the CDR3 DNA stays, 45 bases, in frame from base 1. The germline V gene (reference sequence) sets CDR1 to SGHNT and CDR2 to YYREEE. Relative to germline, V is missing 7 bases and J is missing 1 base, with 6 bases of the junction outside any gene match. The CDR3, completed at both ends by the reference TRBV5-4 and TRBJ2-2 genes, gives the full variable domain ETGVTQSPTHLIKTRGQQVTLRCSSQSGHNTVSWYQQALGQGPQFIFQYYREEENGRGNFPPRFSGLQFPNYSSELNVNALELDDSALYLCASGPGTGNTGELFFGEGSRLTVL.